Each of the 18 T cell receptor beta chains below was sequenced from the same sample in a study of blood T cell repertoires in COVID-19. Using immunoSEQ multiplex PCR, the repertoire was profiled, and TCRdb retains in-frame clones only, with some absent. Of around 40,000 clones in the sample, roughly 88% were seen once. The sample was peripheral blood. The source is a man in his fifties or sixties with active COVID-19.

This sequence joins TRBV6-5 and TRBJ2-5; TRBD2 aligns across 7 bases. V shed 4 bases, J shed 4 bases, and the junction held 6 bases outside the gene matches. The CDR3 covers 14 residues. Germline CDR1 MNHEY, CDR2 SVGAGI. CDR3 DNA: TGTGCCAGCAGTTTGGTGGGAGGGGCAGAGACCCAGTACTTC. Its translation is CASSLVGGAETQYF.

The chain joins TRBV19 to TRBJ2-1, with 12 bases matching TRBD2. V lost 5 bases, J lost 1 base, and 3 bases stayed unmatched. The CDR3 consists of 16 residues. The germline V gene has CDR1 LNHDA and CDR2 SQIVND (reference sequence). DNA for the CDR3: TGTGCCAGTAGTGTGACTAGCGGGAGTTCCTACAATGAGCAGTTCTTC. Protein: CASSVTSGSSYNEQFF.

J is TRBJ1-2 and V is TRBV7-2; 11 bases line up with TRBD1. The germline gives CDR1 SGHTA, CDR2 FQGNSA. The V gene end was trimmed by 3 bases and the J gene end by 12 bases; junction bases not matched to a gene: 12. This CDR3 region has 15 residues. The CDR3 region is CASSLDWGQGVSHTF. The CDR3 DNA reads as TGTGCCAGCAGCTTGGACTGGGGACAGGGGGTGTCGCACACCTTC.

The J gene is TRBJ2-5, the V gene TRBV5-4; 7 nucleotides match TRBD1. Germline CDR1 SGHNT, CDR2 YYREEE (reference sequence). V lost 5 bases to trimming and J lost 5 bases; unmatched junction nucleotides: 9. This CDR3 spans 14 amino acids. The CDR3 region is CASSSRDREETQYF. The CDR3 DNA reads as TGTGCCAGCAGTTCCCGGGACAGAGAGGAGACCCAGTACTTC.

The rearrangement joins TRBV29-1 to TRBJ1-2; D may be TRBD1 (5 bases). The V and J ends lost 5 bases and 1 base respectively, with 11 bases between them. Germline assignment: CDR1 SQVTM and CDR2 ANQGSEA. CDR3 length: 13 residues. CDR3 coding DNA: TGCAGCGTTAAACAGGAAAGTAACTATGGCTACACCTTC. Encoded protein: CSVKQESNYGYTF.

The genes are TRBV7-2 and TRBJ2-1; a possible D gene is TRBD2 (7 bases). CDR3 length: 16 amino acids. With 5 bases removed from V and 6 bases from J, the gap between germline ends came to 20 bases. The germline V gene has CDR1 SGHTA and CDR2 FQGNSA. The CDR3 coding sequence is TGTGCCAGCAGCCCGGGGGCGGGAGCGTGGGGCAATGAGCAGTTCTTC. Translating gives CASSPGAGAWGNEQFF. The variable domain in full, with the rest retrieved from reference TRBV7-2 and TRBJ2-1, is GAGVSQSPSNKVTEKGKDVELRCDPISGHTALYWYRQSLGQGLEFLIYFQGNSAPDKSGLPSDRFSAERTGGSVSTLTIQRTQQEDSAVYLCASSPGAGAWGNEQFFGPGTRLTVL.

The chain is built from TRBV7-9 and TRBJ2-7; 7 bases line up with TRBD1. The V segment lost 5 bases and the J segment 4 bases; nucleotides outside the gene matches: 2. Germline CDR1 is SEHNR and CDR2 is FQNEAQ (reference sequence). The length of the CDR3 is 12 residues. CDR3 in amino acids: CASSPTGYEQYF. The CDR3 DNA sequence: TGTGCCAGCAGCCCGACAGGGTACGAGCAGTACTTC.

The chain has TRBV6-5 and TRBJ2-7; TRBD1 agrees at 8 bases. The germline V gene has CDR1 MNHEY and CDR2 SVGAGI. V shed 5 bases and J 6 bases; nucleotides not matched to a gene: 9. CDR3 length: 14 residues. The CDR3 sequence: CASSRGQGHSEQYF. CDR3 sequence (DNA): TGTGCCAGCAGTCGTGGACAGGGCCACTCCGAGCAGTACTTC.

This clone has only a few counts. CDR3 DNA: TGTGCCAGCAGCGGCAGGGGGCTTGGGCATGGCTACACCTTC. Protein: CASSGRGLGHGYTF. The rearrangement uses TRBV5-4 and TRBJ1-2; 8 nucleotides match TRBD1. Per germline, CDR1 SGHNT and CDR2 YYREEE (reference sequence). The CDR3 is made up of 14 amino acids. Germline trimming cut 4 bases from V and 6 bases from J; bases unmatched to any gene: 8.

V and J are TRBV6-5 and TRBJ2-7; D gene uncertain. The CDR3 has 16 amino acids. V lost 4 bases, J lost 0 bases, and 16 bases lay in between. CDR1 and CDR2 (germline): MNHEY, SVGAGI. In DNA, the CDR3 is TGTGCCAGCAGTTCCGAGTCTCCCCCCTACTCCTACGAGCAGTACTTC. This codes for CASSSESPPYSYEQYF.

The CDR3 nucleotides are TGTGCCAGTCTAGAGGGTGGGCGAGAGACCCAGTACTTC. Its protein is CASLEGGRETQYF. This chain connects TRBV2 to TRBJ2-5; D may be TRBD2 (5 bases). CDR3 length equals 13 residues. Trimming took 9 bases from V and 4 from J, leaving 15 bases between them. The germline V gene has CDR1 SNHLY and CDR2 FYNNEI.

The chain carries TRBV7-2 and TRBJ2-7, with 7 bases fitting TRBD2. The CDR3 runs to 15 residues. Unmatched junction bases numbered 5, after V lost 0 bases and J lost 3 bases. CDR1 SGHTA and CDR2 FQGNSA come from the germline V gene. CDR3 sequence reads: CASSLAHLAGYEQYF. As DNA, the CDR3 is TGTGCCAGCAGCTTAGCGCATTTAGCGGGCTACGAGCAGTACTTC.

This sequence joins TRBV11-2 and TRBJ2-7; tentative D call: TRBD1 (5 bases). The CDR3 totals 14 residues. V gave up 3 bases and J gave up 3 bases, with 12 bases separating them. From germline, CDR1 is SGHAT and CDR2 FQNNGV. The CDR3 nucleotides are TGTGCCAGCAGCTTTTCAGGGCAGATCTACGAGCAGTACTTC. Translation gives CASSFSGQIYEQYF.

This clone was counted between two and nine times. The chain is built from TRBV10-3 and TRBJ2-2; a weak D match, TRBD2 (6 bases). V was cut by 0 bases and J by 6 bases, with 14 bases left in between. The length of the CDR3 is 16 residues. From germline, CDR1 is ENHRY and CDR2 SYGVKD. CDR3 residues: CAISESGGISSGELFF. The CDR3 nucleotides are TGTGCCATCAGTGAGTCTGGCGGGATATCTTCCGGGGAGCTGTTTTTT.

This clone was detected a few times. The chain couples TRBV28 to TRBJ1-1; TRBD1 is a possible D gene (5 bases). CDR1 is MDHEN and CDR2 is SYDVKM in the germline V gene. Trimming took off 7 bases at V and 5 bases at J, with 20 bases between the two ends. The CDR3 extends over 15 amino acids. The CDR3 region is CASTRYRNGGTEAFF. CDR3 in DNA: TGTGCCAGCACCAGGTACCGTAACGGGGGAACTGAAGCTTTCTTT.

This clone was counted a few times. The chain carries TRBV2 and TRBJ1-6; 8 nucleotides line up with TRBD1. The CDR3 totals 13 residues. From germline, CDR1 is SNHLY and CDR2 FYNNEI. The CDR3 DNA reads as TGTGGTACAGGGGGCTCCTATAATTCACCCCTCCACTTT. Translated, it gives CGTGGSYNSPLHF.

V gene TRBV6-1 combines with J gene TRBJ2-5, with D hard to call. Deletions cut 5 bases from V and 4 bases from J, with 8 bases between. The CDR3 sequence is 12 residues long. Germline V gene data show CDR1 as MNHNS and CDR2 as SASEGT. CDR3 bases: TGTGCCAGCAGTCCTGTCAGAGAGACCCAGTACTTC. It is translated as CASSPVRETQYF.

For the CDR3, the DNA is TGCGCCAGCGAATTGTCCGCGGTAAACACCGGGGAGCTGTTTTTT. This sequence encodes CASELSAVNTGELFF. This chain links TRBV5-1 with TRBJ2-2, with unresolved D. Germline CDR1 SGHRS, CDR2 YFSETQ. This CDR3 has 15 amino acids. V was trimmed by 7 bases and J by 2 bases, leaving 15 bases between them.